Sequencing of this TCR beta chain was carried out in a study of cytomegalovirus exposure and HLA in healthy donors. The wider study: The study's early data release held about 77 million unique TCRs from HLA-typed donors. The study's findings and limits: An analysis done earlier found most TCR beta V segments productive about 87% or about 30% of the time. Reports described diagnosis of cytomegalovirus status by the classifier as highly specific and sensitive. It is likely that the observed cluster of highly shared sequence variants was a sequencing artifact.

The CDR3 totals 13 residues. CDR1 is SGHVS and CDR2 is FQNEAQ in the germline V gene. V gave up 6 bases and J gave up 2 bases, with 9 bases separating them. Worth noting for this clone: Its specificity is not known.

The PCR was carried out with 60 Vbeta primers and 13 Jbeta primers. Data came from immunoSEQ multiplex PCR; TCRdb stores just in-frame clones and leaves some out. The table lists around 130,000 clones, 70% to 80% of them singletons. The source of this sequence is a middle-aged man in good health and CMV-seronegative. Input material: PBMCs. The rearrangement links TRBV7-8 to TRBJ2-3; D remains ambiguous. The CDR3 spells CASSSSLTDTQYF. The CDR3, as DNA: TGTGCCAGCAGTTCCTCCCTCACAGATACGCAGTATTTT. Together with reference TRBV7-8 and TRBJ2-3, the CDR3 gives the full variable domain: GAGVSQSPRYKVAKRGQDVALRCDPISGHVSLFWYQQALGQGPEFLTYFQNEAQLDKSGLPSDRFFAERPEGSVSTLKIQRTQQEDSAVYLCASSSSLTDTQYFGPGTRLTVL.